This paragraph covers one T cell receptor beta chain sequence. Assay used: immunoSEQ multiplex PCR; TCRdb lists only in-frame clones, some missing. The data contain 40,000 to 55,000 clones, under 95% of them singletons. These data belong to a study of T cell changes during pregnancy in multiple sclerosis. This CDR3 has 14 amino acids. Trimming pared 0 bases from V and 0 bases from J, leaving 6 bases between. CDR1 is MNHEY and CDR2 is SVGAGI in the germline V gene. This TCR came from a female donor with multiple sclerosis, enrolled in a pregnancy study. The starting material was CD4+ T cells from peripheral blood mononuclear cells, obtained in the third trimester of pregnancy. This chain links TRBV6-5 with TRBJ2-7, with D tentatively TRBD2 (6 bases). The CDR3 region is CASSYSGSSYEQYF. CDR3 nucleotides: TGTGCCAGCAGTTACTCCGGGAGCTCCTACGAGCAGTACTTC.